This T cell receptor (beta chain) came from a study of T cell responses to AZD1222 COVID-19 vaccine. CDR3 size: 14 residues. Germline V lookup: CDR1 SGHTA, CDR2 FQGTGA. Trimming took 5 bases from V and 5 from J, leaving 15 bases between them. The table came from immunoSEQ multiplex PCR; TCRdb's copy has only in-frame clones and leaves some out. Among some 130,000 clones listed, approximately 90% were seen once. The sample consisted of peripheral blood, taken on day 0 of AZD1222 vaccination. The receptor was derived from an adult in good health. The chain combines TRBV7-3 with TRBJ2-5; D might be TRBD1 (6 bases). CDR3 DNA sequence: TGTGCCAGCAGCCCGACTCTGGGGGCCGAGACCCAGTACTTC. Its protein product is CASSPTLGAETQYF.